A single sample gave rise to the 3 T cell receptor beta chains below, sequenced in a study of blood T cell repertoires in COVID-19. Assay used: immunoSEQ multiplex PCR; TCRdb lists only in-frame clones, some missing. This repertoire shows some 240,000 clones, roughly 85% found once; its top ten account for approximately 2.3%. Specimen: peripheral blood. The receptor source for this set is a woman in her 70s with COVID-19, enrolled during active disease.

The genes are TRBV10-3 and TRBJ1-4; 8 bases agree with TRBD1. From germline, CDR1 is ENHRY and CDR2 SYGVKD. V shed 6 bases, J shed 8 bases, and the junction held 8 bases outside the gene matches. This CDR3 has 14 amino acids. The CDR3 loop is CAISNQGAREKLFF. CDR3 coding DNA: TGTGCCATCAGCAATCAGGGGGCAAGGGAAAAACTGTTTTTT.

V usage is TRBV3-1 (or the pseudogene TRBV3-2) and J usage is TRBJ2-3; D gene uncertain. Trimming removed 4 bases at V and 4 bases at J, with 12 bases between. From germline, CDR1 is LGHDT and CDR2 YNNKEL (reference sequence). This CDR3 has 14 amino acids. CDR3 in amino acids: CASSPRYSADTQYF. The CDR3 nucleotides read TGTGCCAGCAGCCCGCGTTATTCCGCAGATACGCAGTATTTT.

This clone was seen many times. The V gene is TRBV7-2, the J gene TRBJ1-4; no firm D call. CDR1 SGHTA and CDR2 FQGNSA come from the germline V gene. The CDR3 contains 14 residues. The V gene lost 5 bases and the J gene lost 2 bases, with 9 bases spanning the gap. CDR3 sequence: CASSLQVTNEKLFF. In DNA form, the CDR3 reads TGTGCCAGCAGCCTTCAGGTTACTAATGAAAAACTGTTTTTT.